Following are 32 T cell receptor beta chains from one sample sequenced in a study of blood T cell repertoires in COVID-19 (dated by TCRdb to 2018 to 2020). Libraries were prepared through the immunoSEQ multiplex PCR assay. Here the immuneACCESS table is served through TCRdb, limited to in-frame sequences with V and J called. Missing clones are a known gap in these copies; in checked studies unresolved V genes cover under half, and the rest lacks a known reason. The table for this sample lists tens of thousands of clones; over 60% of them were counted only once. The ten biggest clones cover about half of the sample. Sequenced material: peripheral blood. These receptors all stem from a human donor in a cohort sampled during active COVID-19.

The sample holds one count of this clone. The genes are TRBV4-2 and TRBJ2-6; TRBD2 agrees at 15 bases. Germline loops: CDR1 LGHNA, CDR2 YNFKEQ. Trimming at V came to 4 bases and at J to 2 bases, leaving 6 bases not matched to a gene. The CDR3 runs 19 residues. This CDR3 reads CASSPGLAGGSPGANVLTF. The CDR3 DNA is TGTGCCAGCAGCCCGGGACTAGCGGGAGGCTCTCCTGGGGCCAACGTCCTGACTTTC.

This clone was counted between two and nine times. J is TRBJ1-6 and V is TRBV7-9, with 7 positions matching TRBD1. Germline assignment: CDR1 SEHNR and CDR2 FQNEAQ (reference sequence). This CDR3 has 15 residues. Unmatched junction bases numbered 9, after V lost 5 bases and J lost 8 bases. CDR3 nucleotide sequence: TGTGCCAGCAGCCTAGGGACAGCAGGAGATTCACCCCTCCACTTT. This codes for CASSLGTAGDSPLHF.

V is TRBV3-1 (or the pseudogene TRBV3-2) and J is TRBJ2-6; 8 nucleotides match TRBD1. CDR1 is LGHDT and CDR2 is YNNKEL in the germline V gene (reference sequence). CDR3 length: 17 residues. Unmatched junction bases numbered 4, after V lost 3 bases and J lost 0 bases. CDR3 in DNA: TGTGCCAGCAGCCACGGACAGGGCAACTCTGGGGCCAACGTCCTGACTTTC. Translating it yields CASSHGQGNSGANVLTF.

The V and J genes are TRBV10-3 and TRBJ1-1; 8 positions match TRBD1. V lost 5 bases to trimming and J lost 3 bases; unmatched junction nucleotides: 2. The V gene's germline CDR1 is ENHRY and CDR2 SYGVKD. There are 13 residues in the CDR3. CDR3 sequence (DNA): TGTGCCATCAGTTCGACAGGGGACACTGAAGCTTTCTTT. Protein product: CAISSTGDTEAFF.

The chain has TRBV6-4 and TRBJ2-2, with TRBD1 matching over 11 bases. Germline V gives CDR1 MRHNA, CDR2 SNTAGT. V was clipped by 6 bases and J by 5 bases; unmatched bases: 2. This CDR3 comprises 14 residues. CDR3 sequence reads: CASRRDRGTGELFF. CDR3 DNA: TGTGCCAGCAGGAGGGACAGGGGGACCGGGGAGCTGTTTTTT.

The chain links TRBV2 to TRBJ2-7; perhaps TRBD2 as D (5 bases). This CDR3 region has 15 residues. The ends were cut back, 6 bases at V and 0 bases at J, with 15 bases in the middle. The V gene's germline CDR1 is SNHLY and CDR2 FYNNEI. In nucleotides, the CDR3 is TGTGCCAGCAGCGGGCGCGGGCCCAGCTCCTACGAGCAGTACTTC. Protein sequence: CASSGRGPSSYEQYF. Full variable domain (remainder filled in from reference TRBV2 and TRBJ2-7): EPEVTQTPSHQVTQMGQEVILRCVPISNHLYFYWYRQILGQKVEFLVSFYNNEISEKSEIFDDQFSVERPDGSNFTLKIRSTKLEDSAMYFCASSGRGPSSYEQYFGPGTRLTVT.

In its sample, this clone was seen a few times. V usage is TRBV28 and J usage is TRBJ1-5, with TRBD1 as a possible D gene (5 bases). Trimming pared 7 bases from V and 1 base from J, leaving 11 bases between. CDR3 length: 14 residues. In germline, CDR1 is MDHEN, CDR2 SYDVKM. The CDR3 region is CASMGGRSNQPQHF. In DNA form, the CDR3 reads TGTGCCAGCATGGGGGGGAGAAGCAATCAGCCCCAGCATTTT. Full variable domain (missing parts from reference TRBV28 and TRBJ1-5): DVKVTQSSRYLVKRTGEKVFLECVQDMDHENMFWYRQDPGLGLRLIYFSYDVKMKEKGDIPEGYSVSREKKERFSLILESASTNQTSMYLCASMGGRSNQPQHFGDGTRLSIL.

The rearrangement links TRBV6-2 or TRBV6-3 to TRBJ2-7, with 8 bases that match TRBD1. This CDR3 region has 16 residues. Germline-derived CDR1 and CDR2 are MNHEY and SVGEGT. J lost 2 bases, V lost 6 bases, and 12 bases had no gene match. The CDR3 DNA reads TGTGCCAGCAGCCTTGGACAGGGAAAAGGGGCCTACGAGCAGTACTTC. The encoded protein is CASSLGQGKGAYEQYF.

The genes are TRBV2 and TRBJ1-2, with D uncertain. The CDR3 consists of 13 residues. V was shortened by 3 bases and J by 4 bases, with 9 bases between the two germline ends. Germline CDR1 SNHLY, CDR2 FYNNEI. The CDR3 loop is CASSDYDSYGYTF. Written as DNA, the CDR3 is TGTGCCAGCAGTGACTATGATAGCTATGGCTACACCTTC.

The V and J genes are TRBV6-1 and TRBJ2-7, with a tentative D call TRBD2 (6 bases). The CDR3 length is 17 residues. V lost 4 bases and J lost 0, with 19 bases in between. The germline CDR1 and CDR2 sequences are MNHNS and SASEGT. The CDR3 region has the DNA TGTGCCAGCAGTGCTCGCCACCCCCTAGCGAACTCCTACGAGCAGTACTTC. Amino acids: CASSARHPLANSYEQYF.

In this sample, this clone turned up a few times. V is TRBV25-1 and J is TRBJ1-1; 7 bases line up with TRBD1. CDR1 is MGHDK and CDR2 is SYGVNS in the germline V gene. J was trimmed by 4 bases and V by 3 bases; bases with no gene match: 5. The CDR3 extends over 14 amino acids. CDR3 in DNA: TGTGCCAGCAGTGACCCGACAGGGTTCACTGAAGCTTTCTTT. Translated: CASSDPTGFTEAFF.

This clone was found a few times. J is TRBJ2-2 and V is TRBV5-1; a possible D gene is TRBD2 (6 bases). The CDR3 length is 16 residues. Deletions cut 0 bases from V and 4 bases from J, with 13 bases between. Germline lookup yields CDR1 SGHRS and CDR2 YFSETQ. This chain's CDR3 is CASSLALGTGTGELFF. The CDR3 nucleotides read TGCGCCAGCAGCTTGGCCTTAGGGACTGGCACCGGGGAGCTGTTTTTT. The variable domain in full, with the rest retrieved from reference TRBV5-1 and TRBJ2-2, is KAGVTQTPRYLIKTRGQQVTLSCSPISGHRSVSWYQQTPGQGLQFLFEYFSETQRNKGNFPGRFSGRQFSNSRSEMNVSTLELGDSALYLCASSLALGTGTGELFFGEGSRLTVL.

This rearrangement joins TRBV6-1 to TRBJ2-4; unclear D gene. Germline V lookup: CDR1 MNHNS, CDR2 SASEGT. The CDR3 sequence is 15 residues long. Between the trimmed V and J ends, which lost 3 bases and 0 bases, there was a span of 9 bases. The CDR3 nucleotides read TGTGCCAGCAGTGACAGAGGATCAGCCAAAAACATTCAGTACTTC. Translating gives CASSDRGSAKNIQYF.

In its sample, this clone was seen a few times. The rearrangement joins TRBV29-1 to TRBJ2-7; 11 bases map to TRBD2. Germline-derived CDR1 and CDR2 are SQVTM and ANQGSEA. The V segment lost 5 bases and the J segment 2 bases; nucleotides outside the gene matches: 11. The CDR3 runs 16 residues. CDR3 nucleotides: TGCAGCGTTTCGGGGGGGACTAGCGGCGCGGCCTACGAGCAGTACTTC. This encodes CSVSGGTSGAAYEQYF.

This clone was recorded once. The chain couples TRBV5-1 to TRBJ2-7; tentative D call: TRBD1 (6 bases). The CDR3 consists of 14 residues. Germline values: CDR1 SGHRS, CDR2 YFSETQ. V lost 0 bases, J lost 3 bases, and 10 bases lay in between. The CDR3 DNA sequence: TGCGCCAGCAGCTTGGCCCGAGGGGGCTACGAGCAGTACTTC. Translation: CASSLARGGYEQYF.

The chain carries TRBV5-1 and TRBJ2-7; D is perhaps TRBD2 (5 bases). This CDR3 region has 14 residues. Germline CDR1 is SGHRS and CDR2 is YFSETQ. V shed 2 bases and J shed 1 base, with 10 bases lying between them. The CDR3 DNA reads TGCGCCAGCAGCTTCGGGGTGGTGTCCTACGAGCAGTACTTC. Amino acid sequence: CASSFGVVSYEQYF.

This clone was picked up many times. CDR3 sequence: CASSQGRGETQYF. Here the CDR3 DNA reads TGCGCCAGCAGCCAAGGTCGCGGGGAGACCCAGTACTTC. This chain connects TRBV4-3 to TRBJ2-5, with D perhaps TRBD2 (5 bases). Per the germline V gene, CDR1 is LGHNA and CDR2 is YSLEER. V gave up 1 base and J gave up 5 bases, with 8 bases separating them. This CDR3 is 13 amino acids long.

The chain joins TRBV6-5 to TRBJ1-1; 9 bases align to TRBD1. CDR1 is MNHEY and CDR2 is SVGAGI in the germline V gene. This CDR3 spans 14 amino acids. Germline trimming cut 6 bases from V and 6 bases from J; bases unmatched to any gene: 8. The CDR3, as DNA: TGTGCCAGCAGCGACCGGGACAGGGTCGCTGAAGCTTTCTTT. Its protein product is CASSDRDRVAEAFF.

This clone was seen more than once but under ten times. V gene TRBV6-5 combines with J gene TRBJ1-6, with D possibly being TRBD1 (5 bases). V gave up 2 bases and J gave up 10 bases, with 15 bases separating them. CDR1 is MNHEY and CDR2 is SVGAGI in the germline V gene. This CDR3 region has 15 residues. The CDR3 reads CASSYGGTERSPLHF. CDR3 DNA: TGTGCCAGCAGTTACGGAGGGACGGAGAGGTCACCCCTCCACTTT.

The chain carries TRBV7-8 and TRBJ2-7, with D possibly TRBD1 on 6 matching bases. V was clipped by 1 base and J by 2 bases, with 18 bases between them. CDR3 length: 17 amino acids. Germline values: CDR1 SGHVS, CDR2 FQNEAQ. CDR3 DNA sequence: TGTGCCAGCAGCTTAGGGACAGCGGTCGGGGCTGCCTACGAGCAGTACTTC. This sequence encodes CASSLGTAVGAAYEQYF. Based on the CDR3 plus reference TRBV7-8 and TRBJ2-7, the full variable domain is GAGVSQSPRYKVAKRGQDVALRCDPISGHVSLFWYQQALGQGPEFLTYFQNEAQLDKSGLPSDRFFAERPEGSVSTLKIQRTQQEDSAVYLCASSLGTAVGAAYEQYFGPGTRLTVT.

This clone has ten or more counts. This chain uses TRBV6-2 or TRBV6-3 with TRBJ1-4; perhaps TRBD1 as D (5 bases). The V gene lost 3 bases and the J gene lost 8 bases, with 16 bases spanning the gap. Germline lookup yields CDR1 MNHEY and CDR2 SVGEGT. The CDR3 sequence is 15 residues long. CDR3: CASSYNTGPGEKLFF. CDR3 DNA sequence: TGTGCCAGCAGTTATAATACAGGACCCGGAGAAAAACTGTTTTTT.

About this clone: Other nucleotide sequences in the sample specify the same CDR3. The J gene is TRBJ2-1, the V gene TRBV11-3, with TRBD2 matching 7 bases. V shed 3 bases and J 3 bases; nucleotides not matched to a gene: 2. The CDR3 covers 14 residues. The germline V gene has CDR1 SGHNT and CDR2 YENEEA. Written as DNA, the CDR3 is TGTGCCAGCAGCTTGGGCGGGAGCTACAATGAGCAGTTCTTC. Its translation: CASSLGGSYNEQFF.

The chain joins TRBV27 to TRBJ2-7, with D hard to call. The V and J ends lost 6 bases and 0 bases respectively, with 9 bases between them. Looked up from germline, CDR1 is MNHEY and CDR2 is SMNVEV (reference sequence). The CDR3 runs 13 residues. The CDR3 DNA reads TGTGCCAGCAGGGGCTCTCACTCCTACGAGCAGTACTTC. Protein product: CASRGSHSYEQYF.

The chain combines TRBV15 with TRBJ2-1, with 8 bases lining up with TRBD1. J gave up 8 bases and V 4 bases, and 1 base lay outside the gene matches. This CDR3 region has 12 residues. In germline, CDR1 is LNHNV, CDR2 YYDKDF (reference sequence). This CDR3 reads CATSKQGDEQFF. The DNA for the CDR3 is TGTGCCACCAGCAAACAGGGGGATGAGCAGTTCTTC.

The chain links TRBV2 to TRBJ2-7; TRBD2 aligns across 8 bases. This CDR3 comprises 13 residues. The V gene's germline CDR1 is SNHLY and CDR2 FYNNEI. Trimming cost V 0 bases and J 12 bases; bases outside gene matches: 7. In nucleotides, the CDR3 is TGTGCCAGCAGTGAAGCCGGGAGGGGGATTACGTACTTC. This codes for CASSEAGRGITYF.

This clone was observed a handful of times. The chain employs TRBV2 and TRBJ1-5, with a tentative D call TRBD1 (6 bases). The germline CDR1 and CDR2 sequences are SNHLY and FYNNEI. Trimming stripped 4 bases from V and 2 bases from J, with 15 bases between. This CDR3 spans 16 amino acids. CDR3 nucleotides: TGTGCCAGCAGTGGGGGTGGGGGCCTTGGCAATCAGCCCCAGCATTTT. This codes for CASSGGGGLGNQPQHF.

This clone was counted a few times. CDR3 sequence (DNA): TGTGCCAGCAGCCCGGCAGGGGGAACTAATGAAAAACTGTTTTTT. Translated: CASSPAGGTNEKLFF. The J gene is TRBJ1-4, the V gene TRBV7-2, with 7 bases aligning to TRBD1. CDR3 length: 15 amino acids. The germline V gene encodes CDR1 SGHTA and CDR2 FQGNSA. V trimming: 5 bases; J trimming: 1 base; junction bases outside the gene matches: 4.

This clone was observed a handful of times. The chain links TRBV4-2 to TRBJ2-7; 9 bases map to TRBD2. The CDR3 length is 16 residues. V was pared by 4 bases and J by 4 bases, with 11 bases of the junction left unmatched. Germline V gives CDR1 LGHNA, CDR2 YNFKEQ. The chain's CDR3 is CASSPDSGSRSYEQYF. The CDR3 coding sequence is TGTGCCAGCAGCCCGGATAGCGGGAGTAGATCGTACGAGCAGTACTTC.

This chain connects TRBV4-3 to TRBJ2-1; 11 nucleotides match TRBD2. The germline CDR1 and CDR2 sequences are LGHNA and YSLEER. This CDR3 has 15 amino acids. V gave up 2 bases and J gave up 8 bases; unmatched junction bases: 5. The CDR3, as DNA: TGCGCCAGCAGCCAAACTAGCGGGAGTCTGCATGAGCAGTTCTTC. Translated: CASSQTSGSLHEQFF.

The rearrangement links TRBV3-1 (or the pseudogene TRBV3-2) to TRBJ2-3; no clear D. From germline, CDR1 is LGHDT and CDR2 YNNKEL (reference sequence). The V and J ends lost 6 bases and 0 bases respectively, with 10 bases between them. The CDR3 runs to 14 residues. In DNA form, the CDR3 reads TGTGCCAGCAGGAGACACCTTAGCACAGATACGCAGTATTTT. Translating gives CASRRHLSTDTQYF.

This chain links TRBV28 with TRBJ2-1, with TRBD1 matching 7 bases. From germline, CDR1 is MDHEN and CDR2 SYDVKM. V lost 6 bases to trimming and J lost 7 bases; unmatched junction nucleotides: 18. The CDR3 extends over 17 amino acids. The CDR3 sequence is CASSSFWDRVSRNEQFF. For the CDR3, the DNA is TGTGCCAGCAGCAGTTTTTGGGACAGAGTCTCAAGAAATGAGCAGTTCTTC.

The gene calls are TRBV5-4 and TRBJ2-1, with TRBD1 as a possible D gene (8 bases). CDR3 length equals 14 residues. Germline CDR1 is SGHNT and CDR2 is YYREEE (reference sequence). V was cut by 4 bases and J by 9 bases, with 17 bases left in between. The CDR3 sequence is CASSRLDREGEQFF. CDR3 sequence (DNA): TGTGCCAGCAGCCGGTTGGACAGGGAGGGTGAGCAGTTCTTC.